This T cell receptor beta chain was recovered during a study of vaccination effects on CD4 cells after COVID-19. On this clone: What it binds is unknown.

The V gene's germline CDR1 is SGHRS and CDR2 YFSETQ. V lost 4 bases to trimming and J lost 4 bases, with 18 bases between them. The CDR3 is 17 residues long. Sequencing was preceded by expansion of antigen-specific CD4+ T cells with viral peptide pools in the ViraFEST assay. Upon completion of 10 days in culture, CD4+ T cells were isolated. None of the vaccinated had previously contracted SARS-CoV-2, and their nucleocapsid antibodies tested negative. Peptides at about 10 ug/ml and IL-2 at about 9.2 IU/ml were added to a few million PBMC per well. Assay used: immunoSEQ multiplex PCR; TCRdb lists only in-frame clones, some missing. This sample has approximately 76,000 clones, with about 78% found just once.

The chain links TRBV5-1 to TRBJ2-6; no firm D call. The sequencing used CD4+ T cells from PBMCs cultured with SARS-CoV-2 spike peptides, collected before COVID-19 vaccination. The sequence derives from a human donor who received a COVID-19 vaccine. The DNA for the CDR3 is TGCGCCAGCAGCCCCGCTCCCGTTGGGTCCGGGGCCAACGTCCTGACTTTC. Residues: CASSPAPVGSGANVLTF.